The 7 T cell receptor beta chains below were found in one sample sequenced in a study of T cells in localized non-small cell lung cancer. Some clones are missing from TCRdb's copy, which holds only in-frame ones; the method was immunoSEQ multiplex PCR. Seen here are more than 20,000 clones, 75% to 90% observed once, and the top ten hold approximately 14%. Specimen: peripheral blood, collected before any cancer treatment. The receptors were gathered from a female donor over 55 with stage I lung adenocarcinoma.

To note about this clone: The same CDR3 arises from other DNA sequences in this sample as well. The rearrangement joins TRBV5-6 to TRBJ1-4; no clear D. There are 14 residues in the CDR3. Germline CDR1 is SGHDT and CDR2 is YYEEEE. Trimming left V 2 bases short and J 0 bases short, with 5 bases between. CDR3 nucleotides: TGTGCCAGCAGCTTAAGAACAACTAATGAAAAACTGTTTTTT. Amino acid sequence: CASSLRTTNEKLFF. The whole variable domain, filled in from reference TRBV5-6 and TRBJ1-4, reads DAGVTQSPTHLIKTRGQQVTLRCSPKSGHDTVSWYQQALGQGPQFIFQYYEEEERQRGNFPDRFSGHQFPNYSSELNVNALLLGDSALYLCASSLRTTNEKLFFGSGTQLSVL.

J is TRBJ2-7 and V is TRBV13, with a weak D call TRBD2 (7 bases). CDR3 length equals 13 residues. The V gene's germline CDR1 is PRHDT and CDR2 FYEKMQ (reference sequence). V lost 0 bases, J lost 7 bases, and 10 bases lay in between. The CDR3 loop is CASSLGGRGEQYF. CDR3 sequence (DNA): TGTGCCAGCAGCTTAGGTGGGAGGGGGGAGCAGTACTTC.

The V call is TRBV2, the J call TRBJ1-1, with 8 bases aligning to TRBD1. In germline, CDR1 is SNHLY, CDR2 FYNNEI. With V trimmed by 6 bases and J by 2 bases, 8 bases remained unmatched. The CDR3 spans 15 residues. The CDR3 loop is CASRAGQVDNTEAFF. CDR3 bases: TGTGCCAGCAGAGCGGGACAGGTAGATAACACTGAAGCTTTCTTT.

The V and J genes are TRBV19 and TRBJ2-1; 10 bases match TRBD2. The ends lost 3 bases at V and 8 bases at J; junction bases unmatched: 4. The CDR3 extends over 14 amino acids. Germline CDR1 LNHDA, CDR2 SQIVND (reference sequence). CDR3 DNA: TGTGCCAGTAGTATCCTAGCGGGAGAAGATGAGCAGTTCTTC. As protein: CASSILAGEDEQFF.

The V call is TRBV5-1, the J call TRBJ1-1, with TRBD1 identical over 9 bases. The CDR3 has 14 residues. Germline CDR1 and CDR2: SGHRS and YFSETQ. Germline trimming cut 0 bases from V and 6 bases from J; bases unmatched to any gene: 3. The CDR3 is CASSLGQGESEAFF. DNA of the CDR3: TGCGCCAGCAGCTTGGGACAGGGGGAATCTGAAGCTTTCTTT.

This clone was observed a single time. CDR3 sequence reads: CSATRGSVTEAFF. The CDR3 DNA reads TGCAGCGCCACCAGGGGCTCTGTAACTGAAGCTTTCTTT. The gene calls are TRBV29-1 and TRBJ1-1; a weak D match, TRBD1 (6 bases). This CDR3 has 13 amino acids. Germline V gene lookup returns CDR1 SQVTM and CDR2 ANQGSEA. Trimming stripped 7 bases from V and 5 bases from J, with 17 bases between.

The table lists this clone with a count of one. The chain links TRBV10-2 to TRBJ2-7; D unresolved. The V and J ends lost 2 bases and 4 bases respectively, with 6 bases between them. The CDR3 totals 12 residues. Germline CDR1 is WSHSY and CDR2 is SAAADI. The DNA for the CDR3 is TGCGCCAGCAGTGAGGATCTATACGAGCAGTACTTC. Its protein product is CASSEDLYEQYF.